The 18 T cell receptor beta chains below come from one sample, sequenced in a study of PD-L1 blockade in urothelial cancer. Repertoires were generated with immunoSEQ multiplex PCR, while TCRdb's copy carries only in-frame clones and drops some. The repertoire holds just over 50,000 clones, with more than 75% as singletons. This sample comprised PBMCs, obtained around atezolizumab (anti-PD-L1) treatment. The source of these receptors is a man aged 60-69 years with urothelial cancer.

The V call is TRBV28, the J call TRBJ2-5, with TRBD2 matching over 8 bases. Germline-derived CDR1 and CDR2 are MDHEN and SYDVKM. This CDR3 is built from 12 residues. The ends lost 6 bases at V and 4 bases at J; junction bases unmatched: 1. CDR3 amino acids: CASRSGRETQYF. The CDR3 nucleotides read TGTGCCAGCAGAAGCGGGAGAGAGACCCAGTACTTC. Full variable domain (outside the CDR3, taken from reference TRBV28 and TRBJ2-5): DVKVTQSSRYLVKRTGEKVFLECVQDMDHENMFWYRQDPGLGLRLIYFSYDVKMKEKGDIPEGYSVSREKKERFSLILESASTNQTSMYLCASRSGRETQYFGPGTRLLVL.

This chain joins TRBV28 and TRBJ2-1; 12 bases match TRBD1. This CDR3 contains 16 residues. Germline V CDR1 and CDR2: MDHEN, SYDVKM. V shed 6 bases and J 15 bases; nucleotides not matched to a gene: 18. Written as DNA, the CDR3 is TGTGCCAGCAGCTACTCTACGGGACAGGGGGCGCCTCTGCTGTTCTTC. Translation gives CASSYSTGQGAPLLFF.

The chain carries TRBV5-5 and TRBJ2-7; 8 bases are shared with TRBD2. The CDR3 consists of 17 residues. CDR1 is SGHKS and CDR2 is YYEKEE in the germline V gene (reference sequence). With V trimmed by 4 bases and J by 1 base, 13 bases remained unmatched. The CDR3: CASSHSGLLAVSYEQYF. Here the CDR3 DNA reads TGTGCCAGCAGCCATTCAGGCCTACTAGCGGTATCCTACGAGCAGTACTTC. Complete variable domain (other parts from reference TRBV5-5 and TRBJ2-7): DAGVTQSPTHLIKTRGQQVTLRCSPISGHKSVSWYQQVLGQGPQFIFQYYEKEERGRGNFPDRFSARQFPNYSSELNVNALLLGDSALYLCASSHSGLLAVSYEQYFGPGTRLTVT.

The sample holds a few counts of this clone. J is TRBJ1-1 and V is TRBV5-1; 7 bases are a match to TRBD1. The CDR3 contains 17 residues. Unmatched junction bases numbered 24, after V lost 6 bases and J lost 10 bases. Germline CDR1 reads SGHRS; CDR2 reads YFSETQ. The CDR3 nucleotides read TGCGCCAGCATGGCAGGGGGTAACTCCCAATCTACCCTGGGAGCTTTCTTT. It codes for CASMAGGNSQSTLGAFF.

The CDR3 loop reads CASSLSVAGNNEQFF. The CDR3 nucleotides read TGTGCCAGCAGTTTAAGTGTTGCAGGAAACAATGAGCAGTTCTTC. The rearrangement joins TRBV27 to TRBJ2-1, with D hard to call. This CDR3 is built from 15 residues. The ends were cut back, 2 bases at V and 5 bases at J, with 13 bases in the middle. Germline values: CDR1 MNHEY, CDR2 SMNVEV (reference sequence).

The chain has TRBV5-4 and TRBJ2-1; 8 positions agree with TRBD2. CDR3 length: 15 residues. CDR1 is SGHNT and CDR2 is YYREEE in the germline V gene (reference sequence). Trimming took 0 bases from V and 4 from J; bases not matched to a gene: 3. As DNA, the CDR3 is TGTGCCAGCAGCTTGGACCTAGCGGGTTACAATGAGCAGTTCTTC. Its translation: CASSLDLAGYNEQFF.

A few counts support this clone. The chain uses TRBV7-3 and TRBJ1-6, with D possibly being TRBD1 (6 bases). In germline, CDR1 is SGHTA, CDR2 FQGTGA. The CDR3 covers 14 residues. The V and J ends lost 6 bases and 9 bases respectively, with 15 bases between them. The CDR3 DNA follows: TGTGCCAGCAGATACTCCGGGGGGGCTTCACCCCTCCACTTT. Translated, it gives CASRYSGGASPLHF.

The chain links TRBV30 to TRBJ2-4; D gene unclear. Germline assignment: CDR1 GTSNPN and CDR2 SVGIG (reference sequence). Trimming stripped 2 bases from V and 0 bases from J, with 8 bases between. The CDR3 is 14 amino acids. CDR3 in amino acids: CAWSPLLAKNIQYF. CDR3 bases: TGTGCCTGGAGTCCCCTCCTAGCCAAAAACATTCAGTACTTC. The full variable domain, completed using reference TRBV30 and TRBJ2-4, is SQTIHQWPATLVQPVGSPLSLECTVEGTSNPNLYWYRQAAGRGLQLLFYSVGIGQISSEVPQNLSASRPQDRQFILSSKKLLLSDSGFYLCAWSPLLAKNIQYFGAGTRLSVL.

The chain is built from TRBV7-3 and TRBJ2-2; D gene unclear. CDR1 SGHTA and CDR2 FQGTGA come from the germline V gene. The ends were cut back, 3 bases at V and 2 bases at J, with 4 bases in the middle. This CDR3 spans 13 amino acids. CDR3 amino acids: CASSLSNTGELFF. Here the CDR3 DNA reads TGTGCCAGCAGCTTGAGTAACACCGGGGAGCTGTTTTTT.

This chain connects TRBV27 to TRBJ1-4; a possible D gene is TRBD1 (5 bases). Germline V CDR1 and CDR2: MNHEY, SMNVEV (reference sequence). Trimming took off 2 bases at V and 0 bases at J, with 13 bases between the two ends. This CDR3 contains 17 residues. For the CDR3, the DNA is TGTGCCAGCAGTTTAGTCGGAGGGACCTCAACTAATGAAAAACTGTTTTTT. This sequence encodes CASSLVGGTSTNEKLFF.

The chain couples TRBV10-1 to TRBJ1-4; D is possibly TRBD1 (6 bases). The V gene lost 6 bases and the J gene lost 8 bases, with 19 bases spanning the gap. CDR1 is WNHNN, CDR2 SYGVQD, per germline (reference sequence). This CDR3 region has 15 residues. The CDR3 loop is CASRFGTTRGEKLFF. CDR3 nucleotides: TGCGCCAGCAGGTTCGGGACAACCCGAGGGGAAAAACTGTTTTTT.

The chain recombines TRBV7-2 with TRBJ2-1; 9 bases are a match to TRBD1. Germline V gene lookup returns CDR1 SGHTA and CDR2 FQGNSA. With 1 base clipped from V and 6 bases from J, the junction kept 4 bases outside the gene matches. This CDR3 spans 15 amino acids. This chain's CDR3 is CASSLGTGEGNEQFF. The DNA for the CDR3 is TGTGCCAGCAGCTTAGGGACAGGGGAGGGCAATGAGCAGTTCTTC. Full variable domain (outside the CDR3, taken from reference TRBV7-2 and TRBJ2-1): GAGVSQSPSNKVTEKGKDVELRCDPISGHTALYWYRQSLGQGLEFLIYFQGNSAPDKSGLPSDRFSAERTGGSVSTLTIQRTQQEDSAVYLCASSLGTGEGNEQFFGPGTRLTVL.

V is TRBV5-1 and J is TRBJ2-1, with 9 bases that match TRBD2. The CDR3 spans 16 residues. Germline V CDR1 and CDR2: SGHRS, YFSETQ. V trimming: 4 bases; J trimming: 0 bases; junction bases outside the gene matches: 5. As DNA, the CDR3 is TGCGCCAGCAGCACCCGCGGGGGGGGCTCCTACAATGAGCAGTTCTTC. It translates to CASSTRGGGSYNEQFF.

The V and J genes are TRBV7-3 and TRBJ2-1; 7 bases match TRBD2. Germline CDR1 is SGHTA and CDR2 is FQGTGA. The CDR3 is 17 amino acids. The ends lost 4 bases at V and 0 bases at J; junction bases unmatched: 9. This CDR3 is CASSSFGSGDSYNEQFF. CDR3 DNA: TGTGCCAGCAGCTCCTTCGGCAGCGGGGACTCCTACAATGAGCAGTTCTTC.

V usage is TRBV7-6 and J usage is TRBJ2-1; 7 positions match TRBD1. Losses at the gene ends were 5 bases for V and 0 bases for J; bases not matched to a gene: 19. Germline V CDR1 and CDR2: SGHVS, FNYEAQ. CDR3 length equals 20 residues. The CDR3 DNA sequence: TGTGCCAGCAGCCTCGGCCGGACAGGAGGAGATTCGAGCTCCTACAATGAGCAGTTCTTC. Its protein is CASSLGRTGGDSSSYNEQFF.

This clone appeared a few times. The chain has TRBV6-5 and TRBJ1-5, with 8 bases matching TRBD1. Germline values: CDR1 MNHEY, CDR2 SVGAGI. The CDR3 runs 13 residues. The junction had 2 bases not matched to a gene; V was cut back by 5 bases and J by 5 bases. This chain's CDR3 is CASSRTGYQPQHF. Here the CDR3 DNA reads TGTGCCAGCAGTAGGACAGGGTATCAGCCCCAGCATTTT.

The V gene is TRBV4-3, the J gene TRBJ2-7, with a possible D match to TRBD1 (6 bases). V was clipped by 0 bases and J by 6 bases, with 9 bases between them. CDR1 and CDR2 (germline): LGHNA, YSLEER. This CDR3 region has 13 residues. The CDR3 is CASSQDQGFEQYF. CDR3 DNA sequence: TGCGCCAGCAGCCAAGATCAGGGGTTCGAGCAGTACTTC.

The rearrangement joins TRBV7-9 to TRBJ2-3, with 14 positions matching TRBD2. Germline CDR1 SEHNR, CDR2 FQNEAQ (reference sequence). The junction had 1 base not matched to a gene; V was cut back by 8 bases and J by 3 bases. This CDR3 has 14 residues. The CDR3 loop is CASRTSGGTDTQYF. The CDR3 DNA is TGTGCCAGCCGGACTAGCGGGGGGACAGATACGCAGTATTTT.